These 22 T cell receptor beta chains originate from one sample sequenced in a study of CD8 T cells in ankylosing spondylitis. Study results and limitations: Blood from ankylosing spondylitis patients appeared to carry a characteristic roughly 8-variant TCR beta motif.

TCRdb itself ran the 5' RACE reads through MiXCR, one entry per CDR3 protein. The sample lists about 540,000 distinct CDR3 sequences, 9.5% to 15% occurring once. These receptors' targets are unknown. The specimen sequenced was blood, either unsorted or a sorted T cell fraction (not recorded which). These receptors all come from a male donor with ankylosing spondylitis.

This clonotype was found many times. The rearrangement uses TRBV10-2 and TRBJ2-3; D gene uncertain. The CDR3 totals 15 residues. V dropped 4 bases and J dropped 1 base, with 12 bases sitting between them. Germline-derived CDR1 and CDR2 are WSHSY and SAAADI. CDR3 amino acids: CASSVTTQGTDTQYF. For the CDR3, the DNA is TGCGCCAGCAGTGTCACTACTCAGGGCACAGATACGCAGTATTTT.

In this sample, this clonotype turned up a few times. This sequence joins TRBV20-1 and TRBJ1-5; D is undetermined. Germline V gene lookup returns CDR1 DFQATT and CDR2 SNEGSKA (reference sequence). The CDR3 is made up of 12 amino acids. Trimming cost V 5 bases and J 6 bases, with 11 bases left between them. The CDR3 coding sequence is TGCAGTGCTCAAGGAGGCGTTCAGCCCCAGCATTTT. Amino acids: CSAQGGVQPQHF.

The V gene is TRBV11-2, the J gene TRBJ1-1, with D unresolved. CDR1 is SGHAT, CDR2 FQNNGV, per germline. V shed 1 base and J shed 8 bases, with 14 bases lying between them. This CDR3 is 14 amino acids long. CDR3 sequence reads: CASSLVMARAEAFF. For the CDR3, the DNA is TGTGCCAGCAGCTTAGTAATGGCGAGAGCAGAAGCTTTCTTT.

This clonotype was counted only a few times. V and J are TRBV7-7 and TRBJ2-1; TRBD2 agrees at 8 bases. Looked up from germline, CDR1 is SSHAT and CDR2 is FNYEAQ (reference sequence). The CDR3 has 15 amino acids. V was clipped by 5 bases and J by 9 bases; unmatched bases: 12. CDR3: CASSATSAPDGEQFF. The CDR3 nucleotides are TGTGCCAGCAGCGCGACTAGCGCCCCTGACGGTGAGCAGTTCTTC.

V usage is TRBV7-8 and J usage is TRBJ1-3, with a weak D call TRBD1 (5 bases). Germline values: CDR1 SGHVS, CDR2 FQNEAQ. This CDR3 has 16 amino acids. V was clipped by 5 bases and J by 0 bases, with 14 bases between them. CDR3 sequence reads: CASSQGTSSSGNTIYF. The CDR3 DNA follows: TGTGCCAGCAGCCAAGGGACGTCTAGCTCTGGAAACACCATATATTTT.

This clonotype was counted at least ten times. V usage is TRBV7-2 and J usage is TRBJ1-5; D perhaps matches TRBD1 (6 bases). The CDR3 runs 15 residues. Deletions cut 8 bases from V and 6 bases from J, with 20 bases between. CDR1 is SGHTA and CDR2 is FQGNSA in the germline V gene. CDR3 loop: CASSPGDIFSQPQHF. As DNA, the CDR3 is TGTGCCAGCTCCCCAGGGGACATTTTCTCTCAGCCCCAGCATTTT.

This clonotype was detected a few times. The CDR3: CASSQTGDSDNSPLHF. The CDR3 DNA reads as TGTGCCAGCTCACAGACAGGGGATTCGGATAATTCACCCCTCCACTTT. The chain is built from TRBV18 and TRBJ1-6, with 8 bases that match TRBD1. The CDR3 loop spans 16 amino acids. With V trimmed by 4 bases and J by 5 bases, 7 bases remained unmatched. Germline loops: CDR1 KGHSH, CDR2 LQKENI.

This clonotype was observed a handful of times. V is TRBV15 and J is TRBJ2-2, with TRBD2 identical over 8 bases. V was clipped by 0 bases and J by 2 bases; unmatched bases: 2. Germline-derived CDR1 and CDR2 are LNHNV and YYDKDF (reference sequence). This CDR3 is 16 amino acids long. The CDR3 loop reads CATSRDVAGNTGELFF. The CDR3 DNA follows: TGTGCCACCAGCAGAGATGTAGCGGGAAACACCGGGGAGCTGTTTTTT.

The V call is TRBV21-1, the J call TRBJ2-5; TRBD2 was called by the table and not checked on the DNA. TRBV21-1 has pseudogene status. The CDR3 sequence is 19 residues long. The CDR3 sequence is CASSASGTSGLANQETQYF. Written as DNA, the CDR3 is TGTGCCAGCAGCGCCTCCGGGACTAGCGGCCTCGCTAATCAAGAGACCCAGTACTTC.

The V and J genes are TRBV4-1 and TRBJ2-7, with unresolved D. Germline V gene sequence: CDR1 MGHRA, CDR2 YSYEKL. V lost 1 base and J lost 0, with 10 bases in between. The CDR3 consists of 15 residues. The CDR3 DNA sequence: TGCGCCAGCAGCCAAGGCGGCAGTCCCTCCTACGAGCAGTACTTC. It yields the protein CASSQGGSPSYEQYF.

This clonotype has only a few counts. This chain's CDR3 is CASSKGRGGPRQPQHF. As DNA, the CDR3 is TGTGCCAGCAGCAAAGGGCGCGGCGGCCCCAGGCAGCCCCAGCATTTT. This chain links TRBV21-1 with TRBJ1-5; no check of the table's D call, TRBD1, against the DNA was made. TRBV21-1 is shown as a pseudogene. CDR3 size: 16 residues.

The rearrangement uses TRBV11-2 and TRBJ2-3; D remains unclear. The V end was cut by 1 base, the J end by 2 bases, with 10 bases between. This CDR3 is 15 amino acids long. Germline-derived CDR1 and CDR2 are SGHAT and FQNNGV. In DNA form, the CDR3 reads TGTGCCAGCAGCTTAGTAGGGTCCGTCACAGATACGCAGTATTTT. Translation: CASSLVGSVTDTQYF.

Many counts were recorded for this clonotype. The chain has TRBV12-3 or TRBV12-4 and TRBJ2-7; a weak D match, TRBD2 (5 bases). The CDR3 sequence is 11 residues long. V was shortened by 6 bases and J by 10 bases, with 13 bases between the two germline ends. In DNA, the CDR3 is TGTGCCAGCAGCTTGGGAGCTGTCCAGTACTTC. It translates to CASSLGAVQYF.

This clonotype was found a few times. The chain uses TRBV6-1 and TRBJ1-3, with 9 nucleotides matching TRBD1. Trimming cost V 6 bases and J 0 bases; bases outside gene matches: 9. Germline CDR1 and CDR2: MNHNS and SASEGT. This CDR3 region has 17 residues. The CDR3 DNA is TGTGCCAGCAGGAACGGACAGGGGACCCTCTCTGGAAACACCATATATTTT. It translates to CASRNGQGTLSGNTIYF.

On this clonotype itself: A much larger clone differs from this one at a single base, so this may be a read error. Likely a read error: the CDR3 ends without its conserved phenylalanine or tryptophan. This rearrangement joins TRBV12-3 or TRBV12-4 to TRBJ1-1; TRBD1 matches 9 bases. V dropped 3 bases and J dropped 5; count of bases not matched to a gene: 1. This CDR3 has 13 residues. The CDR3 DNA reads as TGTGCCAGCAGTTTCGGACAGGGGACTGAAGCTTTCCTT. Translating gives CASSFGQGTEAFL.

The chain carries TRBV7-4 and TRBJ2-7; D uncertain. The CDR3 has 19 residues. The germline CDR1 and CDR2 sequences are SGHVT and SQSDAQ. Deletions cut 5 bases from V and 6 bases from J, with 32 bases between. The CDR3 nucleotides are TGTGCCAGCAGCAAACAAGTCCTGGCCAGTGATTCTCCTACGCGCGAGCAGTACGTC. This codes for CASSKQVLASDSPTREQYV.

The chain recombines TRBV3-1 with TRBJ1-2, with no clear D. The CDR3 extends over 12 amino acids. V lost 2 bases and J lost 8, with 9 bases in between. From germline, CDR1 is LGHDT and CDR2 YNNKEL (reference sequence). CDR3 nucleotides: TGTGCCAGCAGCCAATATCAGACAGGCTACACCTTC. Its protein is CASSQYQTGYTF.

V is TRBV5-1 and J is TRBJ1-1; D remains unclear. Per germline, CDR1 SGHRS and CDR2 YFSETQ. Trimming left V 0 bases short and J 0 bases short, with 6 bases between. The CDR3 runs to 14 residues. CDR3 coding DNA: TGCGCCAGCAGCTTGGAAGTCCTGAACACTGAAGCTTTCTTT. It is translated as CASSLEVLNTEAFF.

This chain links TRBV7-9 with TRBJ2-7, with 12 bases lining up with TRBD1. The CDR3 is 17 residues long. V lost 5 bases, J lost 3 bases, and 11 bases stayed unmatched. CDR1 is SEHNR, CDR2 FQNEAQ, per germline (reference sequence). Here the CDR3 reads CASSAGQGATTLYEQYF. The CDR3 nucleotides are TGTGCCAGCAGCGCGGGACAGGGGGCGACCACCCTCTACGAGCAGTACTTC.

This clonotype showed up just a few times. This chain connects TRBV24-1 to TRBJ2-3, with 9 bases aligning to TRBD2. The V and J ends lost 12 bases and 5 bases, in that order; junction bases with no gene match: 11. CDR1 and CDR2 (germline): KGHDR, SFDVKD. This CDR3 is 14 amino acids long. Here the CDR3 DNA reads TGTGCCTCGCTTAGCGGGAGTTATGGAGATACGCAGTATTTT. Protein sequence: CASLSGSYGDTQYF.

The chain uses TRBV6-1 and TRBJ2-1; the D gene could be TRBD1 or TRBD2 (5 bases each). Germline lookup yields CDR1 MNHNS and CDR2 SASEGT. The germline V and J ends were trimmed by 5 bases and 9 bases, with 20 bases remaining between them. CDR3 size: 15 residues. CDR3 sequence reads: CASSPGRRGITEQFF. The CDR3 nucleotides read TGTGCCAGCAGTCCGGGACGTCGTGGTATCACTGAGCAGTTCTTC.

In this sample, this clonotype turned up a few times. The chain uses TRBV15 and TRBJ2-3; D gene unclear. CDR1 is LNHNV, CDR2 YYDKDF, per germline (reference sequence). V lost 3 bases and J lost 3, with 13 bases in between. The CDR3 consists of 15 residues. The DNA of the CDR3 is TGTGCCACCAGCAGGCGGAAGGTGGGAACAGATACGCAGTATTTT. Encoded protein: CATSRRKVGTDTQYF. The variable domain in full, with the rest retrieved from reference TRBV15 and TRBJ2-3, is DAMVIQNPRYQVTQFGKPVTLSCSQTLNHNVMYWYQQKSSQAPKLLFHYYDKDFNNEADTPDNFQSRRPNTSFCFLDIRSPGLGDTAMYLCATSRRKVGTDTQYFGPGTRLTVL.